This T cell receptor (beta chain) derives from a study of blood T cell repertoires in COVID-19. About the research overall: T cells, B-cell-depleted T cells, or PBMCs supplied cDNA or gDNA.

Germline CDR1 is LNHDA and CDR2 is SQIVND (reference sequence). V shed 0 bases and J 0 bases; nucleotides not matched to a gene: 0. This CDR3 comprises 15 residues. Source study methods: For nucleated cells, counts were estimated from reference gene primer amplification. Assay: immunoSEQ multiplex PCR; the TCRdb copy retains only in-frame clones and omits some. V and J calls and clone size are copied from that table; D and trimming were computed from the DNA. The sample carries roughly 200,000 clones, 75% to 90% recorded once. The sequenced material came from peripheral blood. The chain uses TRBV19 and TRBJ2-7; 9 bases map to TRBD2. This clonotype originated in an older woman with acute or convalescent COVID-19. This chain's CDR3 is CASSIDSGSSYEQYF. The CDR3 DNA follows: TGTGCCAGTAGTATAGATAGCGGGAGCTCCTACGAGCAGTACTTC.